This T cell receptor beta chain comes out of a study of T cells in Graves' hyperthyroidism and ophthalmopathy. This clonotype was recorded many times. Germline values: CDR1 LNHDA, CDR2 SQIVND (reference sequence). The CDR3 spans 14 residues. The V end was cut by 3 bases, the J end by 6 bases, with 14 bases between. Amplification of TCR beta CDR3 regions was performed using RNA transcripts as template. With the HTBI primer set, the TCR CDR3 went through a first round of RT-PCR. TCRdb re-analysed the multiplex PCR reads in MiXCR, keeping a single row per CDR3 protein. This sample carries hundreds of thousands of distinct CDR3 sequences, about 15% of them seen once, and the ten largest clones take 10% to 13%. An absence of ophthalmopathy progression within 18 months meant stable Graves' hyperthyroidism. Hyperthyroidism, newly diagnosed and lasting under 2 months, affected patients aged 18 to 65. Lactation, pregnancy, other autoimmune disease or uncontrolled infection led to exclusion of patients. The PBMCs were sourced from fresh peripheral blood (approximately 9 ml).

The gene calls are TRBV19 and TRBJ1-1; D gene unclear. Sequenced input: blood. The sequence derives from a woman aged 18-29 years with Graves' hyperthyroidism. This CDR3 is CASSIPREMAEAFF. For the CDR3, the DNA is TGTGCCAGTAGTATCCCCCGCGAAATGGCTGAAGCTTTCTTT.